A selection of T cell receptor beta chains follows, all from one sample in a study of blood T cell repertoires in COVID-19. Measured with immunoSEQ multiplex PCR; TCRdb has only the in-frame clones, and not every one. The data contain 130,000 to 150,000 clones, 88% of them singletons. Sequenced material: peripheral blood. The receptors stem from a woman between 50 and 59 years old with acute or convalescent COVID-19. Both conserved end residues are part of each CDR3. A D gene is named only where the DNA matches it firmly. Not every row has a clone size; where given, it reads once, few, many or a size class.

TRBV28	TRBJ1-2	NA	TRBD1	TGTGCCAGCAGTACGTCACCGGGACAGTCTTATGGCTACACCTTC	CASSTSPGQSYGYTF
TRBV9	TRBJ1-4	NA	NA	TGTGCCAGCAGCCCTCGGACATCTTTTGATGAAAAACTGTTTTTT	CASSPRTSFDEKLFF
TRBV7-9	TRBJ1-5	NA	NA	TGTGCCAGTCGGAAGGGGGGGTTGAACCAGCCCCAGCATTTT	CASRKGGLNQPQHF
TRBV2	TRBJ2-1	NA	NA	TGTGCCACTAGATCCGGTCCGGGATTGCAGTTCTTC	CATRSGPGLQFF
TRBV18	TRBJ2-5	NA	TRBD2	TGTGCCAGCTCAGCCGGGACTAAAGAGACCCAGTACTTC	CASSAGTKETQYF
TRBV5-1	TRBJ2-3	NA	TRBD2	TGCGCCAGCAGCTTGGAAAGCGGGGGTACAGATACGCAGTATTTT	CASSLESGGTDTQYF
TRBV30	TRBJ2-2	NA	NA	TGTGCCTGGAGTGTACAGGGAACCGGGGAGCTGTTTTTT	CAWSVQGTGELFF
TRBV3-1/TRBV3-2	TRBJ2-2	NA	NA	TGTGCCAGCAGCCATAGAGCTGCCGGGGAGCTGTTTTTT	CASSHRAAGELFF
TRBV7-2	TRBJ2-3	NA	TRBD2	TGTGCCAGCAGCTTTCTGCCAAGCGGGGGGCGTCAAGATACGCAGTATTTT	CASSFLPSGGRQDTQYF
TRBV28	TRBJ1-2	NA	NA	TGTGCCAGCAGTCGACAGAACTCCTATGGCTACACCTTC	CASSRQNSYGYTF
TRBV29-1	TRBJ1-1	NA	NA	TGCAGCGTCTTGGGGGGTTTGGACACTGAAGCTTTCTTT	CSVLGGLDTEAFF
TRBV12-3/TRBV12-4	TRBJ1-5	many	NA	TGTGCCAGCCAATCCGGGTATCAGCCCCAGCATTTT	CASQSGYQPQHF
TRBV9	TRBJ1-5	NA	NA	TGTGCCAGCAGCCCACAGGGCAGAATCAATCAGCCCCAGCATTTT	CASSPQGRINQPQHF
TRBV19	TRBJ1-5	NA	TRBD1	TGTGCCACCTTGACAGGGGGGGGCAATCAGCCCCAGCATTTT	CATLTGGGNQPQHF
TRBV7-9	TRBJ1-3	NA	NA	TGTGCCAGCAGCTTGGGGGACATAAGGAACACCATATATTTT	CASSLGDIRNTIYF